This T cell receptor beta chain was sequenced in a study of vaccination effects on CD4 cells after COVID-19. Clones were sequenced by immunoSEQ multiplex PCR, and TCRdb holds only the in-frame ones, with some missing. The sample records roughly 23,000 clones, 65% to 80% being singletons. A word on this clone: Its target is unknown.

Before sequencing, viral peptide pools were used by the ViraFEST assay to expand antigen-specific CD4+ T cells. Subsequent to less than eleven days of culture, CD4+ T cells were isolated. None of these healthy vaccinees had been infected with SARS-CoV-2 before vaccination. Every well got a few million PBMC, which were grown with around 10 IU/ml IL-2 and around 10 ug/ml peptides. A half-medium replacement with IL-2 medium was carried out on days 3 and 7. This CDR3 is built from 17 residues. CDR1 and CDR2 from the germline V gene are SGHNT and YYREEE (reference sequence). V was pared by 5 bases and J by 3 bases, with 14 bases of the junction left unmatched. Study-wide points: From healthy vaccinees, only 1 of 255 vaccine-induced clones also reacted to common cold coronaviruses. Marked clonal contraction was seen late after vaccination (in both infection- and vaccine-induced clones).

This rearrangement joins TRBV5-4 to TRBJ2-3; 8 bases match TRBD2. The receptor's source is a human donor who received a COVID-19 vaccine. Material: CD4+ T cells from PBMCs cultured with HCoV-NL63 spike peptides, obtained before COVID-19 vaccination. The CDR3 reads CASSVGVAGLVTDTQYF. The CDR3 DNA reads TGTGCCAGCAGTGTCGGGGTAGCGGGACTAGTAACAGATACGCAGTATTTT.